The 20 T cell receptor beta chains in this list originate from one sample, sequenced in a study of early T cells in non-severe SARS-CoV-2 infection. TCRdb re-derived calls from the 5' RACE reads in MiXCR, one entry per CDR3 protein. The table lists around 67,000 distinct CDR3 sequences, 10% to 15% of them singletons. Input material: whole blood. The receptors originated from an adult who was a healthcare worker with PCR-confirmed SARS-CoV-2 infection or an uninfected control (not recorded which).

This clonotype was recorded at least ten times. The chain couples TRBV10-3 to TRBJ2-2, with D perhaps TRBD2 (5 bases). Trimming removed 0 bases at V and 7 bases at J, with 12 bases between. Germline V lookup: CDR1 ENHRY, CDR2 SYGVKD. CDR3 length equals 15 residues. CDR3 sequence: CAISESASFGGELFF. The CDR3 nucleotides read TGTGCCATCAGTGAGTCTGCTAGCTTTGGCGGGGAGCTGTTTTTT.

This clonotype was detected only a few times. The chain links TRBV28 to TRBJ2-2; D unclear. The V end was cut by 2 bases, the J end by 6 bases, with 4 bases between. CDR1 is MDHEN and CDR2 is SYDVKM in the germline V gene. The length of the CDR3 is 12 residues. CDR3 nucleotide sequence: TGTGCCAGCAGTTTAGGTCCCGGGGAGCTGTTTTTT. Amino acids: CASSLGPGELFF.

The chain links TRBV10-3 to TRBJ2-7; tentative D call: TRBD1 (6 bases). The CDR3 covers 12 residues. CDR1 ENHRY and CDR2 SYGVKD come from the germline V gene. Between the trimmed V and J ends, which lost 6 bases and 5 bases, there was a span of 11 bases. This chain's CDR3 is CAISPGQNEQYF. The CDR3 DNA reads as TGTGCCATCAGCCCTGGACAGAACGAGCAGTACTTC.

The rearrangement links TRBV14 to TRBJ2-1; 12 positions match TRBD2. The CDR3 covers 17 residues. From germline, CDR1 is SGHDN and CDR2 FVKESK. V dropped 0 bases and J dropped 9; count of bases not matched to a gene: 9. Written as DNA, the CDR3 is TGTGCCAGCAGCCAAGAAAGACTAGCGGGAGTCGTTGGTGAGCAGTTCTTC. It translates to CASSQERLAGVVGEQFF.

This clonotype has more than one count but fewer than ten. The chain recombines TRBV7-2 with TRBJ2-7, with D possibly TRBD1 on 6 matching bases. The CDR3 is 14 amino acids. CDR1 is SGHTA and CDR2 is FQGNSA in the germline V gene. V was cut by 3 bases and J by 1 base, with 10 bases left in between. The CDR3 DNA reads TGTGCCAGCAGCTTCTCCAGGGGATCCTACGAGCAGTACTTC. It translates to CASSFSRGSYEQYF.

This clonotype was observed at least ten times. The rearrangement joins TRBV5-1 to TRBJ1-2, with D unclear. V was clipped by 4 bases and J by 3 bases, with 13 bases between them. The CDR3 runs 14 residues. Germline values: CDR1 SGHRS, CDR2 YFSETQ. Here the CDR3 reads CASSPLTRDYGYTF. In DNA, the CDR3 is TGCGCCAGCAGCCCCCTAACAAGGGACTATGGCTACACCTTC.

The rearrangement joins TRBV19 to TRBJ1-6; D perhaps matches TRBD1 (6 bases). The germline V gene has CDR1 LNHDA and CDR2 SQIVND (reference sequence). The V gene lost 4 bases and the J gene lost 8 bases, with 12 bases spanning the gap. This CDR3 spans 14 amino acids. In DNA, the CDR3 is TGTGCCAGTAGTAGAAAGGGGGATTATTCACCCCTCCACTTT. Translation gives CASSRKGDYSPLHF. Looking up the rest from reference TRBV19 and TRBJ1-6 gives the full variable domain: DGGITQSPKYLFRKEGQNVTLSCEQNLNHDAMYWYRQDPGQGLRLIYYSQIVNDFQKGDIAEGYSVSREKKESFPLTVTSAQKNPTAFYLCASSRKGDYSPLHFGNGTRLTVT.

This clonotype was detected many times. V is TRBV20-1 and J is TRBJ2-7; D is ambiguous. Germline V gives CDR1 DFQATT, CDR2 SNEGSKA (reference sequence). This CDR3 comprises 13 residues. The V and J ends lost 0 bases and 0 bases respectively, with 6 bases between them. CDR3 region: CSARDSSSYEQYF. The CDR3, as DNA: TGCAGTGCTAGAGACTCTAGCTCCTACGAGCAGTACTTC.

The rearrangement links TRBV29-1 to TRBJ2-5; the D gene could be TRBD1 or TRBD2 (6 bases each). Germline lookup yields CDR1 SQVTM and CDR2 ANQGSEA. This CDR3 spans 13 amino acids. V lost 7 bases and J lost 4, with 16 bases in between. The CDR3 nucleotides read TGCAGCGGGGGGCCCATGGGAGGAGAGACCCAGTACTTC. Its protein product is CSGGPMGGETQYF. Together with reference TRBV29-1 and TRBJ2-5, the CDR3 gives the full variable domain: SAVISQKPSRDICQRGTSLTIQCQVDSQVTMMFWYRQQPGQSLTLIATANQGSEATYESGFVIDKFPISRPNLTFSTLTVSNMSPEDSSIYLCSGGPMGGETQYFGPGTRLLVL.

V usage is TRBV2 and J usage is TRBJ1-1; D unresolved. Deletions cut 8 bases from V and 1 base from J, with 5 bases between. In germline, CDR1 is SNHLY, CDR2 FYNNEI. This CDR3 region has 11 residues. The CDR3 sequence is CASLWNTEAFF. The CDR3 bases are TGTGCCAGCCTTTGGAACACTGAAGCTTTCTTT.

The CDR3 DNA reads as TGTGCCATCAGTGAGTTAGGTGAAGCTTTCTTT. This encodes CAISELGEAFF. This chain links TRBV10-3 with TRBJ1-1; D ambiguous. Germline V lookup: CDR1 ENHRY, CDR2 SYGVKD. Trimming took off 1 base at V and 7 bases at J, with 4 bases between the two ends. The CDR3 consists of 11 residues.

The V and J genes are TRBV19 and TRBJ2-5; the match to TRBD2 covers 9 bases. This CDR3 is 15 amino acids long. The junction had 7 bases not matched to a gene; V was cut back by 3 bases and J by 5 bases. Germline CDR1 and CDR2: LNHDA and SQIVND (reference sequence). The CDR3 region has the DNA TGTGCCAGTAGTATCGCTCTGAGCGGGAGGGAGACCCAGTACTTC. Translation: CASSIALSGRETQYF.

This clonotype was detected a few times. The chain is built from TRBV9 and TRBJ2-3; 8 nucleotides align to TRBD2. The CDR3 totals 15 residues. Germline assignment: CDR1 SGDLS and CDR2 YYNGEE. Germline trimming cut 3 bases from V and 4 bases from J; bases unmatched to any gene: 7. The CDR3 here is CASSAQAGVADTQYF. The CDR3 bases are TGTGCCAGCAGCGCCCAAGCGGGAGTAGCAGATACGCAGTATTTT.

CDR3 sequence (DNA): TGTGCCACCACTTCCACCGGGGAGCTGTTTTTT. Protein: CATTSTGELFF. The chain employs TRBV19 and TRBJ2-2; D gene unclear. Germline V lookup: CDR1 LNHDA, CDR2 SQIVND (reference sequence). The V and J ends lost 10 bases and 4 bases respectively, with 7 bases between them. The CDR3 is made up of 11 amino acids.

This rearrangement joins TRBV6-6 to TRBJ1-1; 7 bases fit TRBD1. Germline lookup yields CDR1 MNHNY and CDR2 SVGAGI (reference sequence). There are 14 residues in the CDR3. V was pared by 1 base and J by 3 bases, with 2 bases of the junction left unmatched. Here the CDR3 reads CASSYLTGYTEAFF. DNA for the CDR3: TGTGCCAGCAGTTACTTGACAGGGTACACTGAAGCTTTCTTT.

The chain links TRBV4-2 to TRBJ1-1; D remains unclear. The germline gives CDR1 LGHNA, CDR2 YNFKEQ. CDR3 length: 13 residues. Trimming cost V 1 base and J 10 bases, with 13 bases left between them. The CDR3 nucleotides read TGTGCCAGCAGCCAAGTTTCGGCGGCCGGAGCTTTCTTT. Translated, it gives CASSQVSAAGAFF.

The rearrangement uses TRBV24-1 and TRBJ1-5; D perhaps matches TRBD1 (5 bases). Germline CDR1 reads KGHDR; CDR2 reads SFDVKD. The CDR3 totals 12 residues. V shed 9 bases and J shed 2 bases, with 7 bases lying between them. This CDR3 reads CATGGGNQPQHF. The CDR3 nucleotides read TGTGCCACCGGGGGGGGCAATCAGCCCCAGCATTTT.

The chain links TRBV25-1 to TRBJ2-6, with D possibly matching TRBD2 (5 bases). Germline-derived CDR1 and CDR2 are MGHDK and SYGVNS. This CDR3 is 17 amino acids long. Trimming left V 5 bases short and J 1 base short, with 15 bases between. CDR3 sequence: CASSPARGPSGANVLTF. The CDR3 DNA reads as TGTGCCAGCAGTCCGGCACGAGGGCCGTCTGGGGCCAACGTCCTGACTTTC.

This clonotype was seen ten or more times. The chain carries TRBV7-9 and TRBJ2-3, with TRBD2 identical over 7 bases. J gave up 6 bases and V 5 bases, and 2 bases lay outside the gene matches. Germline lookup yields CDR1 SEHNR and CDR2 FQNEAQ (reference sequence). CDR3 length: 12 amino acids. CDR3 protein: CASSPSGDTQYF. The CDR3, as DNA: TGTGCCAGCAGCCCTAGCGGTGATACGCAGTATTTT.

This clonotype showed up many times. This sequence joins TRBV7-2 and TRBJ2-1; the D is unclear. Trimming took 1 base from V and 4 from J, leaving 8 bases between them. The CDR3 extends over 14 amino acids. CDR1 and CDR2 (germline): SGHTA, FQGNSA. In nucleotides, the CDR3 is TGTGCCAGCAGCTTAGAGGGTTTATACAATGAGCAGTTCTTC. Translating it yields CASSLEGLYNEQFF.